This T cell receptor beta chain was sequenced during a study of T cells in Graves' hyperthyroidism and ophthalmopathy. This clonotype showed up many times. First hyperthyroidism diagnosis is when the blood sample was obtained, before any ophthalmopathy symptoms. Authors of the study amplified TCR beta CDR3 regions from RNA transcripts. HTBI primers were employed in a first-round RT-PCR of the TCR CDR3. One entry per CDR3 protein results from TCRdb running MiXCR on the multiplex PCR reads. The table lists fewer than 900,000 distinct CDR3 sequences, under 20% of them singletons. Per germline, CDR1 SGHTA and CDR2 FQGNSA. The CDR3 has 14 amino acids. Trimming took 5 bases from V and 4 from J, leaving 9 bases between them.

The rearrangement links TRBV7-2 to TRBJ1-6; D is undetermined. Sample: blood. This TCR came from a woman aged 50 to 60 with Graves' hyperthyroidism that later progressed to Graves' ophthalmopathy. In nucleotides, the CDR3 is TGTGCCAGCAGCCCGGACGGGTATAATTCACCCCTCCACTTT. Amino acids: CASSPDGYNSPLHF.